A selection of T cell receptor beta chains follows, all from one sample in a study of response to subunit inactivated influenza vaccine. TCRdb called the RT-PCR reads again in MiXCR, with one record for every CDR3 protein. The sample yields some 800,000 distinct CDR3 sequences, 20% to 25% seen once. This sample comprised PBMCs from blood, obtained approximately 5 days after vaccination. These receptors were taken from a man aged 50-59 years who received an inactivated influenza vaccine. Both conserved end residues are part of each CDR3. Fields, in order: D gene, J gene, clone size, V gene, CDR3 DNA, CDR3 protein. The D gene is left open where the match is weak. Size is omitted from some rows. Given values are once, few, many or a class for expanded clones.

TRBD2	TRBJ2-7	few	TRBV7-9	TGTGCCAGCAGCTTCCTCAGCGGGAGTCCAACAAAGTACTTC	CASSFLSGSPTKYF
TRBD1	TRBJ2-7	few	TRBV10-3	TGTGCCATCAGTGCTCGACAGGGAGACTACTACGAGCAGTACTTC	CAISARQGDYYEQYF
TRBD1	TRBJ2-1	few	TRBV11-3	TGTGCCAGCAGCGTAAGGCCGGGACAGGGGATCGATGAGCAGTTCTTC	CASSVRPGQGIDEQFF
-	TRBJ2-2	few	TRBV5-6	TGTGCCAGCAGCTTGGGGGCCGGGACGTTTAACACCGGGGAGCTGTTTTTT	CASSLGAGTFNTGELFF
TRBD1	TRBJ2-7	few	TRBV7-2	TGTGCCAGCAGCTTATTGCCAGGGGGAATAACCTACGAGCAGTACTTC	CASSLLPGGITYEQYF
-	TRBJ2-7	few	TRBV20-1	TGCAGTGCTTTGGTGCAAGCGCCGAGCGAGCAGTACTTC	CSALVQAPSEQYF
TRBD2	TRBJ2-3	few	TRBV5-4	TGTGCCAGCAGCTTCCCCGGACGGACTAGAGATGAAGATACGCAGTATTTT	CASSFPGRTRDEDTQYF
TRBD1	TRBJ1-5	many	TRBV29-1	TGCAGCGTATCCGGGACAGGGAGCAGCAATCAGCCCCAGCATTTT	CSVSGTGSSNQPQHF
-	TRBJ2-3	-	TRBV7-2	TGTGCCAGCAGCTTAGGTACGGGGGTAGCAGGAGATACGCAGTATTTT	CASSLGTGVAGDTQYF
-	TRBJ2-1	few	TRBV28	TGTGCCAGCAGTCCCCGGGTGTCCAATGAGCAGTTCTTC	CASSPRVSNEQFF
-	TRBJ1-4	-	TRBV28	TGTGCCAGCAATCGAGAGTTAAATGAAAAACTGTTTTTT	CASNRELNEKLFF
-	TRBJ1-2	-	TRBV6-1	TGTGCCAGCAGCCAATACGGACGGCCCCTTAACTATGGCTACACCTTC	CASSQYGRPLNYGYTF
TRBD2	TRBJ2-3	many	TRBV6-5	TGTGCCAGCAGTTCCGATCGAGCGGGGGGGCCATCAGATACGCAGTATTTT	CASSSDRAGGPSDTQYF